Listed below are T cell receptor beta chains from one sample, sequenced in a study of shared clonotypes between healthy human individuals. Repertoires were generated with immunoSEQ multiplex PCR, while TCRdb's copy carries only in-frame clones and drops some. This table has 550,000 to 750,000 clones, roughly 95% appearing once. The specimen sequenced was naive CD8+ T cells sorted from blood. Receptor source: a woman in her thirties in good health. The CDR3 runs from the conserved cysteine through the conserved F or W. D genes are given only for firm matches. Where a row states a size, it is once, few, many or the class of an expanded clone; other rows omit it.

abundance	d_gene	j_gene	v_gene	CDR3nt	CDR3aa
few	-	TRBJ1-1	TRBV19	TGTGCCAGTAGTACGGACACCTTGGGGACTGAAGCTTTCTTT	CASSTDTLGTEAFF
-	-	TRBJ2-1	TRBV4-1	TGCGCCAGCAGTTTTGACTGGGAAGGTGAGCAGTTCTTC	CASSFDWEGEQFF
-	TRBD2	TRBJ2-7	TRBV13	TGTGCCAGCAGACCGGGACTAGCGGGAGGGAGGGAGCAGTACTTC	CASRPGLAGGREQYF
-	-	TRBJ2-1	TRBV28	TGTGCCAGCAATTGGGGGCAGAATGAGCAGTTCTTC	CASNWGQNEQFF
-	-	TRBJ2-7	TRBV28	TGTGCCAGCAGTTTATCCCCCTTAAACCACGAGCAGTACTTC	CASSLSPLNHEQYF
-	-	TRBJ1-2	TRBV13	TGTGCCAGCAGCTTGGGTGGCTACACCTTC	CASSLGGYTF
-	-	TRBJ1-1	TRBV6-1	TGTGCCAGCAGATACACAGGGTTCACTGAAGCTTTCTTT	CASRYTGFTEAFF
-	TRBD2	TRBJ2-1	TRBV10-3	TGTGCCATCAGTCCGGGAGCTAGCGGGAGGGCCTCACTCTCGAGCTCCTACAATGAGCAGTTCTTC	CAISPGASGRASLSSSYNEQFF
-	TRBD1	TRBJ2-7	TRBV29-1	TGCAGCATTGGGATGACAGGGAGCGAGCAGTACTTC	CSIGMTGSEQYF
-	-	TRBJ2-5	TRBV15	TGTGCCACCAGCTCTAGCCTGGAGACCCAGTACTTC	CATSSSLETQYF
-	TRBD1	TRBJ1-5	TRBV27	TGTGCCAGCAGTTCAGGGGGTTACAATCAGCCCCAGCATTTT	CASSSGGYNQPQHF
-	TRBD1	TRBJ1-1	TRBV7-9	TGTGCCAGCAGCGATGGACAGGGCAGCGCTGAAGCTTTCTTT	CASSDGQGSAEAFF
-	TRBD1	TRBJ2-1	TRBV6-5	TGTGCCAGCAGGGGACAGGGTCGGGATCGGCAGTTCTTC	CASRGQGRDRQFF
-	-	TRBJ2-2	TRBV19	TGTGCCAGTATGAGAGACACCGGGGAGCTGTTTTTT	CASMRDTGELFF
-	TRBD1	TRBJ1-1	TRBV30	TGTGCCTGGAGCCGACAGGGGGAGACTGAAGCTTTCTTT	CAWSRQGETEAFF
-	-	TRBJ2-5	TRBV30	TGTGCCTGGAACCCCAACCCCCAGTACTTC	CAWNPNPQYF
-	-	TRBJ2-1	TRBV7-8	TGTGCCAGCAGCTTAGAATTAGTTGGCAATGAGCAGTTCTTC	CASSLELVGNEQFF
once	-	TRBJ2-7	TRBV13	TGTGCCAGCAGCTTAAGACCGGAGGGGGTAAGGTACGAGCAGTACTTC	CASSLRPEGVRYEQYF
-	-	TRBJ2-1	TRBV14	TGTGCCAGCAGCCAAGTAAGGGTACCCTACAATGAGCAGTTCTTC	CASSQVRVPYNEQFF
-	TRBD2	TRBJ2-7	TRBV7-9	TGTGCCAGCAGCCACGGGACTAGGGGGTACGAGCAGTACTTC	CASSHGTRGYEQYF
-	TRBD1	TRBJ2-7	TRBV4-2	TGTGCCAGCAGCCAAGACAGGACAGGGGGCGCGGACGAGCAGTACTTC	CASSQDRTGGADEQYF
once	TRBD1	TRBJ2-7	TRBV5-1	TGCGCCAGCAGCACGGGGACAGGGGGCGAGCAGTACTTC	CASSTGTGGEQYF
-	-	TRBJ2-2	TRBV13	TGTGCCAGCAGCCCGCCTAATTCCCTAGCTGGCCTGAACACCGGGGAGCTGTTTTTT	CASSPPNSLAGLNTGELFF
-	-	TRBJ2-7	TRBV9	TGTGCCAGCAGCGTAGATGAGGACGAGCAGTACTTC	CASSVDEDEQYF
-	-	TRBJ2-7	TRBV7-9	TGTGCCAGCAGCTTAATCTACGAGCAGTACTTC	CASSLIYEQYF
-	-	TRBJ2-7	TRBV5-5	TGTGCCAGCTGGAGGGCCAAATTGAGGGGACTTACCTACGAGCAGTACTTC	CASWRAKLRGLTYEQYF
-	-	TRBJ2-5	TRBV13	TGTGCCAGCAGCTCCTACCAAGAGACCCAGTACTTC	CASSSYQETQYF
-	TRBD2	TRBJ2-5	TRBV6-5	TGTGCCAGCAGTTATGAGCGGGAGGGCCCTCTTGAGACCCAGTACTTC	CASSYEREGPLETQYF
-	-	TRBJ2-2	TRBV6-5	TGTGCCAGCAGTGACTATGGAGGGCGGGCTGGGGAGCTGTTTTTT	CASSDYGGRAGELFF
-	-	TRBJ2-7	TRBV28	TGTGCCAGCAGTTTGGGCAACTCCTACGAGCAGTACTTC	CASSLGNSYEQYF
-	-	TRBJ2-5	TRBV19	TGTGCCAGTAGTATAGATCTGGCAGCGCGACAAGAGACCCAGTACTTC	CASSIDLAARQETQYF
-	-	TRBJ2-1	TRBV27	TGTGCCAGCAGTCCAGGGACCTACAATGAGCAGTTCTTC	CASSPGTYNEQFF
-	TRBD1	TRBJ1-2	TRBV6-6	TGTGCCAGCATCGACAGGGGGCATGGCTACACCTTC	CASIDRGHGYTF
once	TRBD1	TRBJ2-2	TRBV27	TGTGCCAGCCAAGGACAGGGGGACACCGGGGAGCTGTTTTTT	CASQGQGDTGELFF
-	-	TRBJ2-7	TRBV6-1	TGTGCCAGCAGTGAACCCGGGACTTCCTACGAGCAGTACTTC	CASSEPGTSYEQYF
-	-	TRBJ2-7	TRBV27	TGTGCCAGCAGTGGGGTCGGAGGGTTCGAGCAGTACTTC	CASSGVGGFEQYF
-	-	TRBJ1-5	TRBV28	TGTGCCAGCAGCCCACCCCAAGACAGGTTCAATCAGCCCCAGCATTTT	CASSPPQDRFNQPQHF
-	TRBD1	TRBJ2-7	TRBV28	TGTGCCAGCAGCAACCCCCGGGACAGGGGCATCGAGCAGTACTTC	CASSNPRDRGIEQYF
-	-	TRBJ2-1	TRBV9	TGTGCCAGCAGCGGCACATTGAGCTCCTACAATGAGCAGTTCTTC	CASSGTLSSYNEQFF
-	TRBD2	TRBJ2-1	TRBV5-1	TGCGCCAGCAGCCTTACCGGGACTACAGACAATGAGCAGTTCTTC	CASSLTGTTDNEQFF
-	TRBD1	TRBJ2-7	TRBV5-4	TGTGCCAGCAGCTTGCTGGGACAGACCTACGAGCAGTACTTC	CASSLLGQTYEQYF
-	-	TRBJ2-3	TRBV7-9	TGTGCCAGCAGCGGATTGGGACGGGCAGATACGCAGTATTTT	CASSGLGRADTQYF
-	TRBD2	TRBJ2-1	TRBV7-8	TGTGCCAGCAGCCCACTGGCGGGAGGGCTCAATGAGCAGTTCTTC	CASSPLAGGLNEQFF
-	TRBD2	TRBJ2-7	TRBV6-4	TGTGCCAGCAGCGGGCCACACTCACTCGGATTAGCGGGAGATAGGTACGAGCAGTACTTC	CASSGPHSLGLAGDRYEQYF
-	-	TRBJ2-5	TRBV2	TGTGCCAGCGGCCTCGGGGAGACCCAGTACTTC	CASGLGETQYF
-	-	TRBJ2-3	TRBV4-1	TGCGCCAGCAGCCAAGATCGACTCACAGATACGCAGTATTTT	CASSQDRLTDTQYF
-	-	TRBJ2-2	TRBV11-3	TGTGCCAGCAGCTTCTTGGACGGGCTGTTTTTT	CASSFLDGLFF
-	-	TRBJ2-1	TRBV27	TGTGCCAGCATGCCTCAGGGCCCCTACAATGAGCAGTTCTTC	CASMPQGPYNEQFF
-	TRBD1	TRBJ2-1	TRBV28	TGTGCCAGCAGTTTATCGGGGGGGACAGGGGCCTACAATGAGCAGTTCTTC	CASSLSGGTGAYNEQFF
once	TRBD1	TRBJ2-6	TRBV27	TGTGCCAGCAGTTTGCAGCAGGGGGCATCGGGGGCCAACGTCCTGACTTTC	CASSLQQGASGANVLTF